These 2 T cell receptor beta chains came from one sample sequenced in a study of blood T cells in healthy people across ages. A second PCR of roughly 7 to 11 cycles used a sample-barcoded 5' primer and a J-beta primer mix. MiXCR, run by TCRdb on the 5' RACE reads, gives a single entry per CDR3 protein. The table has hundreds of thousands of distinct CDR3 sequences, 20% to 25% seen once. The sample taken for sequencing was blood. Receptors originate from a man between 70 and 80 years old in good health.

This sequence joins TRBV28 and TRBJ2-5, with D perhaps TRBD1 (6 bases). V lost 8 bases and J 4 bases, leaving 17 bases between the germline ends. Germline V lookup: CDR1 MDHEN, CDR2 SYDVKM. The CDR3 consists of 14 residues. CDR3 amino acids: CASGSRGWIETQYF. The CDR3 DNA follows: TGTGCCAGCGGATCGAGGGGGTGGATAGAGACCCAGTACTTC.

This clonotype was counted a few times. The chain uses TRBV7-6 and TRBJ2-5, with 7 bases aligning to TRBD1. Germline lookup yields CDR1 SGHVS and CDR2 FNYEAQ. Trimming took 4 bases from V and 2 from J; bases not matched to a gene: 7. There are 15 residues in the CDR3. CDR3 sequence (DNA): TGTGCCAGCAGCTCGGGACAGAGGCCGCAAGAGACCCAGTACTTC. Translation: CASSSGQRPQETQYF. The variable domain in full, with the rest retrieved from reference TRBV7-6 and TRBJ2-5, is GAGVSQSPRYKVTKRGQDVALRCDPISGHVSLYWYRQALGQGPEFLTYFNYEAQQDKSGLPNDRFSAERPEGSISTLTIQRTEQRDSAMYRCASSSGQRPQETQYFGPGTRLLVL.